This is a list of T cell receptor beta chains from one sample in a study of CD8 T cells in ankylosing spondylitis. Using its own MiXCR run on the 5' RACE reads, TCRdb lists one record per CDR3 protein. This repertoire shows about 500,000 distinct CDR3 sequences, about 12% found once; its top ten account for over 6.5%. Specimen: blood, either unsorted or a sorted T cell fraction (not recorded which). The receptors derive from a male donor with ankylosing spondylitis. Each CDR3 is given with its conserved first and last residue. The order of the fields is D gene, J gene, V gene, clone size, CDR3 protein, CDR3 DNA. A D gene is named only where the DNA matches it firmly. Clone size appears in some rows only: once, few, many, or a class for an expanded clone.

D gene: TRBD1
J gene: TRBJ2-7
V gene: TRBV10-1
clone size: few
CDR3 protein: CASSYPGQTYEQYF
CDR3 DNA: TGCGCCAGCAGCTATCCGGGACAGACCTACGAGCAGTACTTC

D gene: -
J gene: TRBJ2-7
V gene: TRBV12-3/TRBV12-4
clone size: -
CDR3 protein: CASSSDASSYEQYF
CDR3 DNA: TGTGCCAGCAGCTCCGACGCGAGCTCCTACGAGCAGTACTTC

D gene: TRBD1
J gene: TRBJ1-1
V gene: TRBV5-1
clone size: many
CDR3 protein: CASSFQGDTEAFF
CDR3 DNA: TGCGCCAGCAGCTTCCAGGGGGACACTGAAGCTTTCTTT

D gene: -
J gene: TRBJ1-1
V gene: TRBV10-3
clone size: few
CDR3 protein: CAISETGFPNTEAFF
CDR3 DNA: TGTGCCATCAGTGAGACAGGTTTCCCGAACACTGAAGCTTTCTTT

D gene: -
J gene: TRBJ1-2
V gene: TRBV20-1
clone size: few
CDR3 protein: CSAKSTAGGNYGYTF
CDR3 DNA: TGCAGTGCAAAGTCCACGGCGGGGGGCAACTATGGCTACACCTTC

D gene: -
J gene: TRBJ1-3
V gene: TRBV29-1
clone size: -
CDR3 protein: CSVRRGAGNTIYF
CDR3 DNA: TGCAGCGTCCGGAGGGGAGCTGGAAACACCATATATTTT

D gene: TRBD1
J gene: TRBJ1-1
V gene: TRBV24-1
clone size: -
CDR3 protein: CATSDFGDKRGRSEAFF
CDR3 DNA: TGTGCCACCAGTGATTTCGGGGACAAAAGGGGGCGCAGTGAAGCTTTCTTT

D gene: -
J gene: TRBJ2-1
V gene: TRBV12-3/TRBV12-4
clone size: -
CDR3 protein: CASTTGDYNEQFF
CDR3 DNA: TGTGCCAGCACCACCGGGGATTACAATGAGCAGTTCTTC

D gene: -
J gene: TRBJ1-2
V gene: TRBV20-1
clone size: few
CDR3 protein: CSARDAQNYGYTF
CDR3 DNA: TGCAGTGCTAGAGATGCCCAAAACTATGGCTACACCTTC

D gene: -
J gene: TRBJ2-3
V gene: TRBV20-1
clone size: -
CDR3 protein: CSAGPGSPGTQYF
CDR3 DNA: TGCAGTGCTGGACCCGGCTCCCCAGGTACGCAGTATTTT

D gene: -
J gene: TRBJ1-1
V gene: TRBV25-1
clone size: few
CDR3 protein: CVTEGINTEAFF
CDR3 DNA: TGTGTAACGGAGGGGATAAACACTGAAGCTTTCTTT

D gene: -
J gene: TRBJ2-3
V gene: TRBV11-2
clone size: -
CDR3 protein: CASSLGGRPVGLQYF
CDR3 DNA: TGTGCCAGCAGCTTAGGGGGGCGTCCTGTAGGTTTGCAGTATTTT

D gene: TRBD1
J gene: TRBJ2-1
V gene: TRBV6-5
clone size: -
CDR3 protein: CASSYSSQGDNEQFF
CDR3 DNA: TGTGCCAGCAGTTACTCGTCACAGGGGGACAATGAGCAGTTCTTC

D gene: -
J gene: TRBJ2-1
V gene: TRBV27
clone size: -
CDR3 protein: CASSLRTSQYNEQFF
CDR3 DNA: TGTGCCAGCAGTTTAAGGACTTCTCAATACAATGAGCAGTTCTTC

D gene: TRBD1
J gene: TRBJ1-5
V gene: TRBV6-1
clone size: -
CDR3 protein: CASIRAGGSQPQHF
CDR3 DNA: TGTGCCAGCATTCGGGCAGGGGGCAGCCAGCCCCAGCATTTT

D gene: -
J gene: TRBJ2-1
V gene: TRBV10-3
clone size: few
CDR3 protein: CAISDSRRGGHFASYNEQFF
CDR3 DNA: TGTGCCATCAGTGACTCCAGACGGGGCGGGCACTTTGCCTCCTACAATGAGCAGTTCTTC

D gene: TRBD1
J gene: TRBJ1-1
V gene: TRBV28
clone size: few
CDR3 protein: CASSSPSPGTESTEAFF
CDR3 DNA: TGTGCCAGCAGTTCACCTTCCCCCGGGACAGAGTCCACTGAAGCTTTCTTT

D gene: TRBD1
J gene: TRBJ2-5
V gene: TRBV5-1
clone size: -
CDR3 protein: CASSGGTGRLGAPGAQYF
CDR3 DNA: TGCGCCAGCAGCGGGGGGACAGGTCGGCTCGGGGCACCCGGAGCCCAGTACTTC

D gene: TRBD2
J gene: TRBJ2-1
V gene: TRBV27
clone size: -
CDR3 protein: CASRTSGSSSYNEQFF
CDR3 DNA: TGTGCCAGCAGGACTAGCGGTTCTAGCTCCTACAATGAGCAGTTCTTC

D gene: TRBD1
J gene: TRBJ2-5
V gene: TRBV29-1
clone size: -
CDR3 protein: CSVDRGSQETQYF
CDR3 DNA: TGCAGCGTCGACAGGGGATCCCAAGAGACCCAGTACTTC

D gene: TRBD1
J gene: TRBJ2-2
V gene: TRBV29-1
clone size: -
CDR3 protein: CSVTGTGGLGELFF
CDR3 DNA: TGCAGCGTTACCGGGACAGGGGGTCTTGGGGAGCTGTTTTTT

D gene: -
J gene: TRBJ1-1
V gene: TRBV6-1
clone size: -
CDR3 protein: CASRKDGMNTEAFF
CDR3 DNA: TGTGCCAGCAGGAAGGACGGCATGAACACTGAAGCTTTCTTT

D gene: TRBD2
J gene: TRBJ2-1
V gene: TRBV11-2
clone size: many
CDR3 protein: CASSLTSGPSYNEQFF
CDR3 DNA: TGTGCCAGCAGCTTGACTAGCGGACCATCCTACAATGAGCAGTTCTTC

D gene: TRBD1
J gene: TRBJ2-3
V gene: TRBV20-1
clone size: -
CDR3 protein: CSAREGQGGTDTQYF
CDR3 DNA: TGCAGTGCTAGAGAAGGCCAGGGGGGCACAGATACGCAGTATTTT

D gene: -
J gene: TRBJ2-7
V gene: TRBV4-2
clone size: -
CDR3 protein: CASSQFKGESEQYF
CDR3 DNA: TGTGCCAGCAGCCAATTTAAAGGGGAGAGCGAGCAGTACTTC

D gene: -
J gene: TRBJ2-6
V gene: TRBV20-1
clone size: few
CDR3 protein: CSARAGIFGPGANVLTF
CDR3 DNA: TGCAGTGCTCGAGCCGGGATTTTCGGGCCTGGGGCCAACGTCCTGACTTTC

D gene: -
J gene: TRBJ1-1
V gene: TRBV13
clone size: many
CDR3 protein: CASSPPRGLGTEAFF
CDR3 DNA: TGTGCCAGCAGTCCCCCTAGGGGATTGGGCACTGAAGCTTTCTTT